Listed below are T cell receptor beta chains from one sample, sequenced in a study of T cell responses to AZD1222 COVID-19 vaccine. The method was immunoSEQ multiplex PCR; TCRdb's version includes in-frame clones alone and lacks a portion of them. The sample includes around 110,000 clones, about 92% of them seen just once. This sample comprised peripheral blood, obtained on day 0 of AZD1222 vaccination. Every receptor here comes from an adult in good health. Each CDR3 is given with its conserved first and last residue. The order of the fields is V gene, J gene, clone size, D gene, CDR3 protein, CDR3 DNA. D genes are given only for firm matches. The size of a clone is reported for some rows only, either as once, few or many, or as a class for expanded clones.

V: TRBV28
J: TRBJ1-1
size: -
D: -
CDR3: CASRAPFMNTEAFF
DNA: TGTGCCAGCAGGGCGCCGTTCATGAACACTGAAGCTTTCTTT

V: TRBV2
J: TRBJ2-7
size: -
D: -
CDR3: CASGGGSYEQYF
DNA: TGTGCCAGCGGTGGAGGTTCCTACGAGCAGTACTTC

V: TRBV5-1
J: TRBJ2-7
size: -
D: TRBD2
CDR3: CASSLVVSGAYEQYF
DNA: TGCGCCAGCAGCTTGGTGGTTAGCGGGGCCTACGAGCAGTACTTC

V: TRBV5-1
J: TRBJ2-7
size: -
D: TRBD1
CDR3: CASSYLPGQGANDEQYF
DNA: TGCGCCAGCAGCTACCTCCCCGGACAGGGGGCGAACGACGAGCAGTACTTC

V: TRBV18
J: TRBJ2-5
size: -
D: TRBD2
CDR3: CASSPLAGGIGETQYF
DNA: TGTGCCAGCTCACCGCTAGCGGGAGGGATAGGAGAGACCCAGTACTTC

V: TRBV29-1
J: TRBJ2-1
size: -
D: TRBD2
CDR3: CSVRTSEYNEQFF
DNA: TGCAGCGTTCGGACTAGCGAATACAATGAGCAGTTCTTC

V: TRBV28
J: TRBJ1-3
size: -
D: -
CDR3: CASSSQTASGNTIYF
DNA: TGTGCCAGCAGCTCCCAGACAGCGTCTGGAAACACCATATATTTT

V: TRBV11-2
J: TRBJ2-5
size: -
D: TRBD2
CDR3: CASGLAGTVAQYF
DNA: TGTGCCAGCGGACTAGCGGGAACGGTGGCCCAGTACTTC

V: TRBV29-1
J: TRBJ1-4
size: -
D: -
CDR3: CSVAYGATNEKLFF
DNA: TGCAGCGTTGCTTACGGAGCAACTAATGAAAAACTGTTTTTT

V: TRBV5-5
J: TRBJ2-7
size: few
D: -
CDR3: CASALAAVSSYEQYF
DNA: TGTGCCAGCGCTCTGGCAGCGGTAAGCTCCTACGAGCAGTACTTC

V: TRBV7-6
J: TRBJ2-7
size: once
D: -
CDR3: CASSLAWGALTYEQYF
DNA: TGTGCCAGCAGCTTAGCTTGGGGGGCGCTCACCTACGAGCAGTACTTC

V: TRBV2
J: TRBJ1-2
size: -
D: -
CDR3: CASSDDGGGGEGYTF
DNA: TGTGCCAGCAGCGACGACGGGGGCGGCGGTGAGGGCTACACCTTC

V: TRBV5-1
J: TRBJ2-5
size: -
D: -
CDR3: CASSLIPLAMETQYF
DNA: TGCGCCAGCAGCTTGATCCCGCTAGCGATGGAGACCCAGTACTTC

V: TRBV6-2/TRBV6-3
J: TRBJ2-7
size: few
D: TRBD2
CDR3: CASSYKVSGTAHEQYF
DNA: TGTGCCAGCAGTTACAAAGTTAGCGGGACGGCCCACGAGCAGTACTTC